This TCR beta chain was recovered during a study of T cell responses to AZD1222 COVID-19 vaccine. V was clipped by 6 bases and J by 3 bases; unmatched bases: 6. This CDR3 region has 15 residues. Per the germline V gene, CDR1 is MNHEY and CDR2 is SVGAGI. TCRdb keeps only in-frame clones here, not all; method: immunoSEQ multiplex PCR. The data contain nearly 110,000 clones, 89% of them singletons. The origin of this receptor is an adult in good health. Sequences were derived from peripheral blood, sampled on day 0 of AZD1222 vaccination. The chain links TRBV6-5 to TRBJ2-3; 10 bases line up with TRBD2. CDR3 in DNA: TGTGCCAGCAGCCTAGCGGGAGCGGTTACAGATACGCAGTATTTT. Amino acids: CASSLAGAVTDTQYF.